A selection of T cell receptor beta chains follows, all from one sample in a study of graft-versus-host responses after intestinal transplantation. Measured with immunoSEQ multiplex PCR; TCRdb has only the in-frame clones, and not every one. Among 80,000 or so clones listed, about nine tenths were seen once. Sequencing was performed on PBMCs, taken 98 days after intestinal transplantation. The origin of the receptors is a human patient who received an intestinal transplant, so some T cells may come from the graft donor. CDR3s include the opening cysteine and the closing phenylalanine or tryptophan. The order of the fields is V gene, J gene, CDR3 protein.

V: TRBV4-1
J: TRBJ2-1
CDR3: CASNSGDSYNEQFF

V: TRBV7-9
J: TRBJ2-3
CDR3: CASSRSGYTDTQYF

V: TRBV9
J: TRBJ2-5
CDR3: CASSVAGGQETQYF

V: TRBV5-4
J: TRBJ2-7
CDR3: CASSLRTGIAEQYF

V: TRBV19
J: TRBJ1-1
CDR3: CASSIDRHRGGTEAFF

V: TRBV7-2
J: TRBJ2-1
CDR3: CASSPTGGRITYNEQFF

V: TRBV6-4
J: TRBJ2-1
CDR3: CASTSDRRGVRGEQFF

V: TRBV6-5
J: TRBJ2-5
CDR3: CASSDGLVGTQYF

V: TRBV4-1
J: TRBJ1-6
CDR3: CASSQASRGRARSPLHF

V: TRBV6-1
J: TRBJ2-7
CDR3: CASSERGGMRTQYF

V: TRBV5-4
J: TRBJ1-3
CDR3: CASSFSGNTIYF

V: TRBV14
J: TRBJ1-4
CDR3: CASSHGTVRGEKLFF